The 6 T cell receptor beta chains below come from one sample, sequenced in a study of immune evolution from preneoplasia to lung adenocarcinoma (dated by TCRdb to the early 2020s). Libraries were prepared through the immunoSEQ multiplex PCR assay. Entries here come from immuneACCESS through TCRdb and include only in-frame sequences with V and J called. Some clones fail to appear in such tables; in the studies checked, an unresolved V gene covers under half of the shortfall, and the cause of the remainder is unknown. The sample yields several thousand clones; more than 75% were counted once. The ten most abundant clones make up roughly 6.3% of the sample. The sequenced sample was FFPE invasive lung adenocarcinoma tissue. This specimen's cell subset or site label, per the study, means: frankly invasive lung adenocarcinoma (ADC). Receptors originate from a person aged 65-85 years with invasive lung adenocarcinoma.

The chain links TRBV7-8 to TRBJ1-1; a possible D gene is TRBD1 (5 bases). The CDR3 length is 17 residues. CDR1 and CDR2 (germline): SGHVS, FQNEAQ. V shed 8 bases and J shed 0 bases, with 22 bases lying between them. The CDR3 here is CASPSGHPRPMNTEAFF. CDR3 DNA: TGTGCCAGCCCCTCCGGACACCCCCGGCCAATGAACACTGAAGCTTTCTTT.

The chain recombines TRBV4-1 with TRBJ1-2; unclear D gene. V was cut by 3 bases and J by 4 bases, with 18 bases left in between. Germline lookup yields CDR1 MGHRA and CDR2 YSYEKL. The CDR3 runs 16 residues. In DNA form, the CDR3 reads TGCGCCAGCAGCCACAAGGACGTTCGGGCCTCCTATGGCTACACCTTC. Protein sequence: CASSHKDVRASYGYTF.

The chain carries TRBV5-8 and TRBJ1-4; no reliable D call. The germline gives CDR1 SGHTS, CDR2 YDEGEE. V was pared by 4 bases and J by 6 bases, with 13 bases between. The length of the CDR3 is 14 residues. Written as DNA, the CDR3 is TGTGCCAGCAGCAGCTCCTCGGGGTATGAAAAACTGTTTTTT. Amino acid sequence: CASSSSSGYEKLFF. The full variable domain, with the rest looked up from reference TRBV5-8 and TRBJ1-4, is EAGVTQSPTHLIKTRGQQATLRCSPISGHTSVYWYQQALGLGLQFLLWYDEGEERNRGNFPPRFSGRQFPNYSSELNVNALELEDSALYLCASSSSSGYEKLFFGSGTQLSVL.

The V call is TRBV25-1, the J call TRBJ2-7; possible D gene TRBD1, 5 bases. This CDR3 spans 11 amino acids. V was trimmed by 7 bases and J by 5 bases, leaving 9 bases between them. Germline V gene data show CDR1 as MGHDK and CDR2 as SYGVNS. CDR3 sequence reads: CASKGVDEQYF. DNA for the CDR3: TGTGCCAGCAAAGGGGTGGACGAGCAGTACTTC.

V gene TRBV6-5 combines with J gene TRBJ2-7, with D possibly matching TRBD2 (5 bases). Trimming left V 6 bases short and J 2 bases short, with 14 bases between. This CDR3 has 14 amino acids. CDR1 and CDR2 (germline): MNHEY, SVGAGI. In nucleotides, the CDR3 is TGTGCCAGCAGCCCTCCGGCGGGCCCCTACGAGCAGTACTTC. Encoded protein: CASSPPAGPYEQYF.

The sample holds one count of this clone. The CDR3 nucleotides read TGTGCCAGCAGCTTAAATCCGGGACAGGTAAACAATGAGCAGTTCTTC. It specifies CASSLNPGQVNNEQFF. V and J are TRBV13 and TRBJ2-1, with TRBD1 matching over 8 bases. V shed 2 bases, J shed 5 bases, and the junction held 8 bases outside the gene matches. The V gene's germline CDR1 is PRHDT and CDR2 FYEKMQ (reference sequence). CDR3 length: 16 residues.